This is a list of T cell receptor beta chains from one sample in a study of blood T cell repertoires in COVID-19. Some clones are missing from TCRdb's copy, which holds only in-frame ones; the method was immunoSEQ multiplex PCR. The sample yields roughly 500,000 clones, 85% to 90% seen once. Sequenced: PBMCs or T cells enriched from blood (not recorded which). The receptors derive from a middle-aged woman who had recovered from COVID-19. CDR3s leave out the opening cysteine and the closing phenylalanine or tryptophan. The order of the fields is V gene, D gene, clone size, J gene, CDR3 protein. A D gene is named only where the DNA matches it firmly. Not every row has a clone size; where given, it reads once, few, many or a size class.

TRBV19	NA	once	TRBJ2-3	ASGGANKDTQY
TRBV19	NA	NA	TRBJ1-3	ASSIDPGRGGNTIY
TRBV3-1/TRBV3-2	NA	NA	TRBJ2-3	ASSQDSADTQY
TRBV5-6	NA	NA	TRBJ1-1	ASSLAPIGRVEDTEAF
TRBV4-3	TRBD1	NA	TRBJ2-7	ASSQGLGQGSYEQY
TRBV7-2	NA	NA	TRBJ2-3	ASSLSGGRDTQY
TRBV19	NA	NA	TRBJ1-1	ASAQRMQAF
TRBV10-3	TRBD1	NA	TRBJ1-1	AISRDRGTEAF
TRBV2	TRBD1	NA	TRBJ2-4	ASNLPTGGENIQY
TRBV4-3	TRBD2	NA	TRBJ2-5	ASSQETSSTETQY
TRBV24-1	NA	NA	TRBJ2-7	ATSDKNRPYEQY
TRBV19	TRBD2	NA	TRBJ2-7	AGLTTRCSGRLSYEQY
TRBV7-2	NA	NA	TRBJ1-3	ASSPLGGQMRHSGNTIY
TRBV15	NA	NA	TRBJ1-1	ATSRVPGHEAF
TRBV7-9	TRBD1	NA	TRBJ2-5	ASTLVGDREETQY
TRBV6-5	NA	NA	TRBJ2-6	ASSLYLSGANVLT
TRBV9	NA	NA	TRBJ2-1	ASIPGIVDYNKQF
TRBV27	TRBD2	NA	TRBJ2-2	ASSGGAGELF
TRBV7-8	TRBD1	NA	TRBJ2-6	ASTQLGGTGSSGANVLT
TRBV6-2/TRBV6-3	TRBD2	NA	TRBJ2-7	ASSQRRGNEQY
TRBV2	NA	few	TRBJ2-7	ASRIEASEQY
TRBV6-2/TRBV6-3	TRBD1	NA	TRBJ1-2	ASSSRDREVYGYT
TRBV7-8	NA	NA	TRBJ1-1	ASSLGQANTEAF
TRBV30	NA	NA	TRBJ2-7	AWSVQGYEQY
TRBV7-2	TRBD2	NA	TRBJ2-3	ASSLVREGSKDTQY
TRBV11-3	TRBD1	NA	TRBJ1-4	ASSGGTGHRANEKLF
TRBV11-2	NA	few	TRBJ2-1	ASSSAGKYNEQF
TRBV6-6	NA	NA	TRBJ2-2	ASSYDGNPTGELF
TRBV4-1	TRBD1	NA	TRBJ2-2	ASSLGTVVGELF
TRBV4-3	NA	NA	TRBJ1-3	ASSYGRDSGNTIY
TRBV6-5	TRBD2	NA	TRBJ2-5	ASGSSGILEETQY
TRBV14	NA	NA	TRBJ2-5	ASSRPGHHQETQY
TRBV12-3/TRBV12-4	TRBD1	NA	TRBJ2-7	ASSYGQGTH
TRBV29-1	NA	NA	TRBJ2-5	SVGRQLQETQY
TRBV30	TRBD1	NA	TRBJ1-5	AWGTGYQPQH
TRBV7-8	NA	once	TRBJ1-5	ASSLVAGGQSPQH
TRBV7-6	TRBD1	NA	TRBJ2-5	ASSWGTGGIETQY
TRBV11-3	NA	NA	TRBJ2-2	VTQGNTGELF
TRBV18	NA	once	TRBJ2-7	ASSHRQGLVLSLSEQY
TRBV6-2/TRBV6-3	TRBD2	NA	TRBJ2-3	ASSYGGRTDTQY
TRBV18	NA	NA	TRBJ1-5	ASSPTGDFNQPQH
TRBV4-3	TRBD2	few	TRBJ2-7	ASSQDTSGRYEQY
TRBV19	TRBD1	NA	TRBJ1-3	ASKDPGGENTIY
TRBV4-1	NA	NA	TRBJ2-7	ASSPPRIYEQY
TRBV14	NA	NA	TRBJ2-7	ASSHTYEQY
TRBV18	NA	NA	TRBJ1-1	ASSATGYTEAF
TRBV18	NA	once	TRBJ1-2	ASSSGNQGSYGYT
TRBV7-9	NA	NA	TRBJ1-2	ASSFTDSRLRGYT
TRBV7-7	TRBD1	NA	TRBJ2-5	ASSLGQGQETQY
TRBV19	NA	NA	TRBJ1-2	ASTFPGGAGGYT
TRBV19	TRBD2	NA	TRBJ2-1	ASSSLGGSFNEQF
TRBV5-1	NA	NA	TRBJ2-7	ASSTKGEDYEQY
TRBV4-1	NA	NA	TRBJ2-1	ASSPSGLSDNEQF
TRBV27	NA	NA	TRBJ1-5	ASSLLSGLYSNQPQH